This TCR beta chain was captured in a study of T cell responses to AZD1222 COVID-19 vaccine. With regard to this clone: Its target is not known.

Data came from immunoSEQ multiplex PCR; TCRdb stores just in-frame clones and leaves some out. The data show more than 140,000 clones, around 90% seen once. Points from the study as a whole: Unmutated variant regions are reportedly the target of nearly half of TCRs that are spike-specific. Spike-wide coverage was observed for vaccine-associated CD4 TCRs, with dominant responses at 160-218 and 743-854. Repertoire sampling occurred only after the peak T cell response.

This CDR3 is 15 amino acids long. Germline values: CDR1 SGHDT, CDR2 YYEEEE. V lost 5 bases to trimming and J lost 2 bases; unmatched junction nucleotides: 7. The receptor's source is an adult in good health. Here the sequenced sample was peripheral blood, taken on day 0 of AZD1222 vaccination. The chain recombines TRBV5-6 with TRBJ2-7; 10 bases agree with TRBD1. In nucleotides, the CDR3 is TGTGCCAGCAGGGGGGCGACAGGGGGCACCTACGAGCAGTACTTC. Its protein is CASRGATGGTYEQYF.